Described below is a single TCR beta chain sequence and its context. The antigen is not known. The time point here: patch test 1, 2 weeks after DPC sensitization. The sample's treatment: therapeutic diphenylcyclopropenone sensitization with weekly scalp DPC. This record comes from a study of human T cells and chemical hapten exposure. TCRdb re-called the RACE reads with MiXCR, one entry per CDR3 protein. The sample consists of 150,000 to 200,000 distinct CDR3 sequences, 14% of them appearing once. Broader study findings: With DPC sensitization, TCRs exceeding 1 in 1000 frequency showed no change. Alopecia affected the donors, so their immune response may differ from healthy people's. Counts of expanded TCRs at PT1 were positively correlated with patch test score.

This TCR derives from a woman younger than 45 with alopecia areata. Some clones in this sample may be carry-over from other donors' samples. This specimen consisted of whole blood, obtained in connection with sensitization to the hapten diphenylcyclopropenone (DPC).

This CDR3 reads CASSLADSLSPLHF. The CDR3 DNA is TGTGCCAGCAGCTTGGCAGACAGCCTTTCACCCCTCCACTTT. The rearrangement links TRBV5-5 to TRBJ1-6; tentatively, D is TRBD1 (5 bases). The CDR3 is 14 residues long. Trimming stripped 0 bases from V and 9 bases from J, with 10 bases between. Germline CDR1 SGHKS, CDR2 YYEKEE (reference sequence).